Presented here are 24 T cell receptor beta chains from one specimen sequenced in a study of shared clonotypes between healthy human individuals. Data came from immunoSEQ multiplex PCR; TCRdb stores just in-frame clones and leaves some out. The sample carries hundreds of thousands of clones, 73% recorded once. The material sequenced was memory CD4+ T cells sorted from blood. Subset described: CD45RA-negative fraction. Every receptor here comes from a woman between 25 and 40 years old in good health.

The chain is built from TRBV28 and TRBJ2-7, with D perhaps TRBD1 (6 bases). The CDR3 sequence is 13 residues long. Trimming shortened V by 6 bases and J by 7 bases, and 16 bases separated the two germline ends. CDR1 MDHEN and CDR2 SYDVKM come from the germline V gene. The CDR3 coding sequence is TGTGCCAGCAGGAGTCGGACAGCAGGGGAGCAGTACTTC. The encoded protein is CASRSRTAGEQYF. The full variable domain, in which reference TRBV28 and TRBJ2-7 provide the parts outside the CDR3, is DVKVTQSSRYLVKRTGEKVFLECVQDMDHENMFWYRQDPGLGLRLIYFSYDVKMKEKGDIPEGYSVSREKKERFSLILESASTNQTSMYLCASRSRTAGEQYFGPGTRLTVT.

CDR3 nucleotides: TGTGCCAGCAGTTTGGGGGGGGCGGGAAGCTACGAGCAGTACTTC. Its translation: CASSLGGAGSYEQYF. The chain recombines TRBV28 with TRBJ2-7, with D tentatively TRBD2 (7 bases). Germline V gives CDR1 MDHEN, CDR2 SYDVKM. V was trimmed by 3 bases and J by 3 bases, leaving 15 bases between them. The CDR3 is 15 amino acids.

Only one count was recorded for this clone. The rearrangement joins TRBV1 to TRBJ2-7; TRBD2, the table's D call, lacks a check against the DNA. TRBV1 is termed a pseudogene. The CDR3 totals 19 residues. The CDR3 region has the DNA TGCACCAGCAGCCAAGAAGGTAGCGGGAGGGCCGAGGGGGACCACGAGCAGTACTTC. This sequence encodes CTSSQEGSGRAEGDHEQYF.

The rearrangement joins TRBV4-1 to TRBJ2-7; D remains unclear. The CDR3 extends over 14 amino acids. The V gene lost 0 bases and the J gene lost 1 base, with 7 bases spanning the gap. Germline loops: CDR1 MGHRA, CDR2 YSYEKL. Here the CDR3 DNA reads TGCGCCAGCAGCCAAGAGTCGCGGTCCTACGAGCAGTACTTC. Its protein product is CASSQESRSYEQYF.

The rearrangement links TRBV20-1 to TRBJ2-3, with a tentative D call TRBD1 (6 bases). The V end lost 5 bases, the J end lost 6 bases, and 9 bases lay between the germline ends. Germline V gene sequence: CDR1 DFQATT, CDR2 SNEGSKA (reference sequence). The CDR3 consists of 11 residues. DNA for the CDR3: TGCAGTGCTCCCCAGGGGGATACGCAGTATTTT. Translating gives CSAPQGDTQYF.

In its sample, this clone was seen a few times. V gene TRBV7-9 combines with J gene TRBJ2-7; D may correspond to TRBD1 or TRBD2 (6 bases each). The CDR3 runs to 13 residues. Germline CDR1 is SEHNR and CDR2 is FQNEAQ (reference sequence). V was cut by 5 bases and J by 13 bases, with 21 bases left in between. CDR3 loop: CASSLPDRAGQYF. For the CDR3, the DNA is TGTGCCAGCAGCCTCCCCGATAGGGCGGGACAATACTTC.

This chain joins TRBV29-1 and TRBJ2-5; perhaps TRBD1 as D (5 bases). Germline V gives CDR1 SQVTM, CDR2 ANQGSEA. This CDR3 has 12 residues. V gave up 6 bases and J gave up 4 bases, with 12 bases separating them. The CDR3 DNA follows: TGCAGCGTCCGGACACCCGGAGAGACCCAGTACTTC. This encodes CSVRTPGETQYF.

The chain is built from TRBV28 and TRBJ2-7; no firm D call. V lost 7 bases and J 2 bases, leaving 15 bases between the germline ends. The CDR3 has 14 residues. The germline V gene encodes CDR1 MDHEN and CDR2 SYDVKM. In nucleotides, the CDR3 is TGTGCCAGCACCCCCAGTGGCAGAACCTACGAGCAGTACTTC. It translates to CASTPSGRTYEQYF.

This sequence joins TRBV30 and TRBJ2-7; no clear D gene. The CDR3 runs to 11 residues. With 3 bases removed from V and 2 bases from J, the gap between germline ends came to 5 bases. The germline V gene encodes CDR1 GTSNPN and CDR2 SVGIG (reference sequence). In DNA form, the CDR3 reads TGTGCCTGGAGCGGACCCTACGAGCAGTACTTC. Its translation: CAWSGPYEQYF.

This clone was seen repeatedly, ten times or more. The chain's CDR3 is CASSPDMGGRYGYTF. The CDR3, as DNA: TGTGCCAGCTCACCGGACATGGGTGGGAGGTATGGCTACACCTTC. The chain has TRBV18 and TRBJ1-2, with a tentative D call TRBD1 (5 bases). The V end was cut by 3 bases, the J end by 5 bases, with 16 bases between. Germline V CDR1 and CDR2: KGHSH, LQKENI. The CDR3 loop spans 15 amino acids. Variable domain in full (rest from reference TRBV18 and TRBJ1-2): NAGVMQNPRHLVRRRGQEARLRCSPMKGHSHVYWYRQLPEEGLKFMVYLQKENIIDESGMPKERFSAEFPKEGPSILRIQQVVRGDSAAYFCASSPDMGGRYGYTFGSGTRLTVV.

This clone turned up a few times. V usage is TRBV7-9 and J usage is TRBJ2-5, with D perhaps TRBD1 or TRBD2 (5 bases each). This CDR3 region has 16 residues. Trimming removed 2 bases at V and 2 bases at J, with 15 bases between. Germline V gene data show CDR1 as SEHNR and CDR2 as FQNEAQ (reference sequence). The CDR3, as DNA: TGTGCCAGCAGCTTAAATCAGGGAGTGGGGCAAGAGACCCAGTACTTC. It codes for CASSLNQGVGQETQYF.

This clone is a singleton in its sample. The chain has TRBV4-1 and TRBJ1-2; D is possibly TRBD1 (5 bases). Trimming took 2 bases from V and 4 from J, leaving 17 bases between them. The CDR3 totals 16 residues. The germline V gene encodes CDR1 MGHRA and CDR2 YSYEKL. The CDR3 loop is CASSQLGTTTVYGYTF. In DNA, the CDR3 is TGCGCCAGCAGCCAATTAGGGACGACCACAGTCTATGGCTACACCTTC.

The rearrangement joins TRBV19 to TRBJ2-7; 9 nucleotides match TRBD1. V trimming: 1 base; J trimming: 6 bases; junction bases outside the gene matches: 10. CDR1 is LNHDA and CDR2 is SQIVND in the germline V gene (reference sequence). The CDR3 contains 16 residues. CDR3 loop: CASSIVLSVTGGEQYF. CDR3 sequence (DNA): TGTGCCAGTAGTATAGTGCTTTCGGTGACAGGGGGCGAGCAGTACTTC.

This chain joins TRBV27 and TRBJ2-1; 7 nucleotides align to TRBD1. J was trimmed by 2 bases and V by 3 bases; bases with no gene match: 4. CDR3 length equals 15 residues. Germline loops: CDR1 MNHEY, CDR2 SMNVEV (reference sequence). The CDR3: CASSLYRGTYNEQFF. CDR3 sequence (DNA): TGTGCCAGCAGTTTGTACAGGGGCACCTACAATGAGCAGTTCTTC.

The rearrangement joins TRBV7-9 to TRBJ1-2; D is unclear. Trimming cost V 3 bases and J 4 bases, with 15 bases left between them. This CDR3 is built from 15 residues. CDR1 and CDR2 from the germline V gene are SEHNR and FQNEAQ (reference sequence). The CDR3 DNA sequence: TGTGCCAGCAGCTTCCGAATGGGAGGTACCTATGGCTACACCTTC. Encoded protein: CASSFRMGGTYGYTF.

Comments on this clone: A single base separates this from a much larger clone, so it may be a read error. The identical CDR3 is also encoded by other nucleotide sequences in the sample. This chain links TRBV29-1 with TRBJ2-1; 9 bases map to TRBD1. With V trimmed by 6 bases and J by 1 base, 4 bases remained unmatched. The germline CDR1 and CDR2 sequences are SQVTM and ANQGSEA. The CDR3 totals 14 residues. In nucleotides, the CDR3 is TGCAGCGTAGATGACAGGGGGTCCTACAATGAGCAGTTCTTC. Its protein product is CSVDDRGSYNEQFF.

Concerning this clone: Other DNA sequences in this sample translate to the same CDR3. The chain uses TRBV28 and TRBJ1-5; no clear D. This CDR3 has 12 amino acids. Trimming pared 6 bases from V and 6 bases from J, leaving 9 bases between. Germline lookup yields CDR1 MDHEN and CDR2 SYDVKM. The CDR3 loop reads CASSPGVQPQHF. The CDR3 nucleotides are TGTGCCAGCAGCCCGGGAGTTCAGCCCCAGCATTTT.

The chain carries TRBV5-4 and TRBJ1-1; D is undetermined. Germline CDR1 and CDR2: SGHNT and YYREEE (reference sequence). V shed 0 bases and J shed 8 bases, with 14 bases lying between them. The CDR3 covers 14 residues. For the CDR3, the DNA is TGTGCCAGCAGCTTGGCAAGAGGAACGACCGAAGCTTTCTTT. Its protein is CASSLARGTTEAFF.

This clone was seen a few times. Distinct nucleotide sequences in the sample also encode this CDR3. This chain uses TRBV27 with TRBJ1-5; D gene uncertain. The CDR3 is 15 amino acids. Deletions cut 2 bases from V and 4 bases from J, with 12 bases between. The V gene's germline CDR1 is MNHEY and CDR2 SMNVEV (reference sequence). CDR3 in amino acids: CASSLLSGGNQPQHF. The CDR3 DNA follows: TGTGCCAGCAGTTTACTTTCGGGTGGAAATCAGCCCCAGCATTTT.

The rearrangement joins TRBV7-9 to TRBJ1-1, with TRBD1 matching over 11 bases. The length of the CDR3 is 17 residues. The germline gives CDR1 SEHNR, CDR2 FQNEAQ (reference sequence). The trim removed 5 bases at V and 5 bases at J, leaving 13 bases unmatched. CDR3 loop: CASSPTPGQGGWTEAFF. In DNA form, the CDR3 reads TGTGCCAGCAGCCCGACCCCGGGACAGGGGGGATGGACTGAAGCTTTCTTT. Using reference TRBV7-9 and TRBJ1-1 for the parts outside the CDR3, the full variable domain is DTGVSQNPRHKITKRGQNVTFRCDPISEHNRLYWYRQTLGQGPEFLTYFQNEAQLEKSRLLSDRFSAERPKGSFSTLEIQRTEQGDSAMYLCASSPTPGQGGWTEAFFGQGTRLTVV.

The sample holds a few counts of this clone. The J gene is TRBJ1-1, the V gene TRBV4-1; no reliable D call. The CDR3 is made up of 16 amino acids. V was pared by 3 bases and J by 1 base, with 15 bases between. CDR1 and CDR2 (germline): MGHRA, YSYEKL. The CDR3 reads CASSQAQRARNTEAFF. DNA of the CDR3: TGCGCCAGCAGCCAGGCCCAAAGAGCCAGGAACACTGAAGCTTTCTTT.

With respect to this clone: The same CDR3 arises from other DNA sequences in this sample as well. The CDR3 DNA is TGCAGTGCTGCGGGCGGCTACACCTTC. Translating gives CSAAGGYTF. V and J are TRBV20-1 and TRBJ1-2; no definite D call. Germline values: CDR1 DFQATT, CDR2 SNEGSKA (reference sequence). CDR3 size: 9 residues. Trimming cost V 5 bases and J 8 bases, with 6 bases left between them.

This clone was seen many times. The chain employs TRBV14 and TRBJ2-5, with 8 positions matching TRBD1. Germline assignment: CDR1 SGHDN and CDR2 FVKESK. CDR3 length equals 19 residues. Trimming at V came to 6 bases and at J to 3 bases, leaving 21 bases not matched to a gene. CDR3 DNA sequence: TGTGCCAGCAGTGTTTGGGGGGAATTGGGACAGGCGACGAAAGAGACCCAGTACTTC. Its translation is CASSVWGELGQATKETQYF.

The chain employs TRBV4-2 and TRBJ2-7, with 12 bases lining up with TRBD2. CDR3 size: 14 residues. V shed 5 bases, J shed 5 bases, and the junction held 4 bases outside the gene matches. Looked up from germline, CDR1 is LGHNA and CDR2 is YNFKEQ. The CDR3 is CASSTRLAGDEQYF. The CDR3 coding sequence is TGTGCCAGCAGCACCCGACTAGCGGGAGACGAGCAGTACTTC.